A single sample gave rise to the 30 T cell receptor beta chains below, sequenced in a study of T cells after yellow fever vaccination. Via MiXCR, TCRdb re-called the 5' RACE reads, giving one row per CDR3 protein. The data contain 310,000 or so distinct CDR3 sequences, less than 4.5% of them seen just once; the ten biggest clones take up about a quarter. The sample in question was PBMCs, obtained on the day of the yellow fever booster vaccination. The receptor source for this set is a man younger than 35 who received the YFV17D yellow fever vaccine.

This clonotype was observed a few times. The V call is TRBV11-2, the J call TRBJ2-3; D gene uncertain. This CDR3 has 12 amino acids. Looked up from germline, CDR1 is SGHAT and CDR2 is FQNNGV. Trimming cost V 0 bases and J 7 bases, with 5 bases left between them. CDR3 protein: CASSLDRNTQYF. The CDR3 region has the DNA TGTGCCAGCAGCTTAGATCGAAATACGCAGTATTTT.

This clonotype was observed many times. This chain uses TRBV28 with TRBJ2-5; D may match TRBD1 or TRBD2 (5 bases each). The CDR3 consists of 15 residues. V lost 2 bases and J lost 5, with 15 bases in between. Germline V gene sequence: CDR1 MDHEN, CDR2 SYDVKM. The CDR3 DNA sequence: TGTGCCAGCAGTTTAAGGGGTCACGGGGTTGAGACCCAGTACTTC. Its protein is CASSLRGHGVETQYF.

The chain links TRBV15 to TRBJ2-7; TRBD1 agrees at 10 bases. The CDR3 is made up of 16 amino acids. Germline CDR1 LNHNV, CDR2 YYDKDF (reference sequence). V was pared by 0 bases and J by 3 bases, with 5 bases of the junction left unmatched. CDR3 protein: CATSRDWGQGFYEQYF. DNA for the CDR3: TGTGCCACCAGCAGAGATTGGGGACAGGGGTTCTACGAGCAGTACTTC.

This clonotype was recorded at least ten times. The chain has TRBV5-4 and TRBJ2-1; 8 positions agree with TRBD2. Per the germline V gene, CDR1 is SGHNT and CDR2 is YYREEE (reference sequence). V shed 6 bases and J 10 bases; nucleotides not matched to a gene: 15. The length of the CDR3 is 15 residues. CDR3 sequence reads: CASNPLGRGGREQFF. The DNA for the CDR3 is TGTGCCAGCAACCCTCTAGGCCGGGGGGGCCGCGAGCAGTTCTTC.

The CDR3 sequence is CASIERGGSADTQYF. Here the CDR3 DNA reads TGTGCCAGCATCGAACGGGGGGGATCTGCGGATACGCAGTATTTT. The J gene is TRBJ2-3, the V gene TRBV7-2; 8 positions agree with TRBD2. V lost 7 bases and J lost 6; bases outside the gene matches: 12. In germline, CDR1 is SGHTA, CDR2 FQGNSA. The CDR3 is made up of 15 amino acids.

This clonotype was picked up many times. The chain joins TRBV7-8 to TRBJ2-7; the D gene is possibly TRBD2 (5 bases). Trimming shortened V by 5 bases and J by 3 bases, and 17 bases separated the two germline ends. CDR1 and CDR2 (germline): SGHVS, FQNEAQ. The CDR3 is made up of 15 amino acids. This chain's CDR3 is CASSQAAWQSYEQYV. The CDR3 bases are TGTGCCAGCAGCCAAGCGGCATGGCAGAGCTACGAGCAGTACGTC.

This clonotype was seen a handful of times. This chain connects TRBV29-1 to TRBJ2-7; D possibly corresponds to TRBD1 (6 bases). Trimming removed 6 bases from V and 3 bases from J, with 12 bases in between. Per germline, CDR1 SQVTM and CDR2 ANQGSEA. This CDR3 is built from 12 residues. CDR3 DNA: TGCAGCGTGATGATAGGGGGCTACGAGCAGTACTTC. This sequence encodes CSVMIGGYEQYF.

This clonotype was recorded a few times. This chain uses TRBV7-3 with TRBJ2-5; 13 nucleotides match TRBD2. The CDR3 is 19 amino acids. CDR1 is SGHTA, CDR2 FQGTGA, per germline. V lost 2 bases and J lost 3; bases outside the gene matches: 12. CDR3 loop: CASSLSPRGTSGDKETQYF. CDR3 in DNA: TGTGCCAGCAGCTTATCCCCCCGCGGGACTAGCGGGGATAAAGAGACCCAGTACTTC.

This clonotype was detected ten times or more. V is TRBV7-9 and J is TRBJ2-2, with 8 bases lining up with TRBD2. With 5 bases clipped from V and 11 bases from J, the junction kept 13 bases outside the gene matches. The CDR3 has 15 amino acids. CDR1 is SEHNR and CDR2 is FQNEAQ in the germline V gene (reference sequence). CDR3 amino acids: CASSETSATPPELFF. The DNA of the CDR3 is TGTGCCAGCAGCGAGACTAGCGCCACGCCTCCAGAGCTGTTTTTT.

At least ten counts were recorded for this clonotype. The CDR3 nucleotides are TGCGCCAGCAGCCAACCGAGGGGGGGTCGCACAGGGGAGGGCACAGATACGCAGTATTTT. This translates into CASSQPRGGRTGEGTDTQYF. V is TRBV4-1 and J is TRBJ2-3; D possibly matches TRBD1 or TRBD2 (7 bases each). The length of the CDR3 is 20 residues. Trimming cost V 2 bases and J 1 base, with 25 bases left between them. From germline, CDR1 is MGHRA and CDR2 YSYEKL.

Turning to this clonotype: This could be a read error, since a much larger clone is one nucleotide away. The chain links TRBV29-1 to TRBJ2-5; maybe TRBD1 (7 bases). There are 14 residues in the CDR3. CDR1 and CDR2 from the germline V gene are SQVTM and ANQGSEA. The CDR3 here is CSVQTGLEGETQSF. The CDR3 nucleotides read TGCAGCGTTCAGACAGGGTTGGAGGGAGAGACCCAGTCCTTC.

Many counts were recorded for this clonotype. The CDR3 loop reads CASSPPLRLAAIHNEQFF. CDR3 DNA sequence: TGTGCCAGCAGCCCCCCTTTGCGACTAGCGGCGATTCACAATGAGCAGTTCTTC. This sequence joins TRBV7-8 and TRBJ2-1; the match to TRBD2 covers 9 bases. This CDR3 has 18 residues. CDR1 and CDR2 from the germline V gene are SGHVS and FQNEAQ. The V and J ends lost 5 bases and 5 bases, in that order; junction bases with no gene match: 16.

This clonotype showed up many times. This chain links TRBV2 with TRBJ2-5; maybe TRBD1 (6 bases). This CDR3 region has 15 residues. The germline V gene encodes CDR1 SNHLY and CDR2 FYNNEI. Trimming took 6 bases from V and 4 from J, leaving 18 bases between them. The CDR3 DNA sequence: TGTGCCAGCAGCAGTAGGACAGTAGGTCCAGAGACCCAGTACTTC. This sequence encodes CASSSRTVGPETQYF.

This clonotype was picked up a small number of times. V and J are TRBV3-1 and TRBJ2-2; possibly TRBD2 for D (5 bases). V lost 4 bases and J lost 10, with 13 bases in between. CDR3 length: 13 amino acids. CDR1 is LGHDT, CDR2 YNNKEL, per germline (reference sequence). CDR3 nucleotide sequence: TGTGCCAGCAGCCGGACTTCACAAGAGGAGCTGTTTTTT. Translated, it gives CASSRTSQEELFF.

The chain carries TRBV2 and TRBJ2-3; no definite D call. The CDR3 has 12 residues. Deletions cut 1 base from V and 5 bases from J, with 4 bases between. Germline lookup yields CDR1 SNHLY and CDR2 FYNNEI. CDR3 sequence reads: CASSEVIDTQYF. DNA for the CDR3: TGTGCCAGCAGTGAAGTAATAGATACGCAGTATTTT.

V gene TRBV7-9 combines with J gene TRBJ2-2; D might be TRBD1 (5 bases). V lost 1 base, J lost 0 bases, and 9 bases lay in between. The germline CDR1 and CDR2 sequences are SEHNR and FQNEAQ (reference sequence). This CDR3 contains 16 residues. CDR3 DNA sequence: TGTGCCAGCAGCTTAGTCAGGGCCGCGAACACCGGGGAGCTGTTTTTT. It yields the protein CASSLVRAANTGELFF.

The chain has TRBV20-1 and TRBJ1-2; possibly TRBD1 for D (5 bases). This CDR3 contains 11 residues. The V end lost 6 bases, the J end lost 4 bases, and 9 bases lay between the germline ends. In germline, CDR1 is DFQATT, CDR2 SNEGSKA (reference sequence). CDR3 amino acids: CSARDGYGYTF. CDR3 nucleotide sequence: TGCAGTGCAAGGGACGGCTATGGCTACACCTTC.

In this sample, this clonotype turned up many times. The chain combines TRBV7-2 with TRBJ1-5; D unclear. The V end was cut by 3 bases, the J end by 1 base, with 7 bases between. Germline CDR1 SGHTA, CDR2 FQGNSA. The CDR3 has 14 amino acids. DNA for the CDR3: TGTGCCAGCAGCTTTGCAGTGAGCAATCAGCCCCAGCATTTT. It yields the protein CASSFAVSNQPQHF.

In its sample, this clonotype was seen a few times. The V and J genes are TRBV11-2 and TRBJ1-1; tentatively, D is TRBD1 (5 bases). V lost 5 bases, J lost 6 bases, and 10 bases lay in between. Germline CDR1 and CDR2: SGHAT and FQNNGV. The CDR3 is 12 amino acids. This CDR3 is CASSPVGAEAFF. CDR3 bases: TGTGCCAGCAGCCCAGTGGGGGCTGAAGCTTTCTTT.

This clonotype was counted many times. This chain joins TRBV20-1 and TRBJ2-1; 9 bases fit TRBD1. Germline CDR1 DFQATT, CDR2 SNEGSKA (reference sequence). CDR3 length: 16 residues. Trimming took 1 base from V and 2 from J; bases not matched to a gene: 6. The CDR3 sequence is CSARGVQGATYNEQFF. Written as DNA, the CDR3 is TGCAGTGCTAGAGGGGTACAGGGGGCTACCTACAATGAGCAGTTCTTC.

There are many counts of this clonotype. The chain couples TRBV5-1 to TRBJ1-4; TRBD1 matches at 7 bases. J lost 5 bases, V lost 5 bases, and 6 bases had no gene match. CDR3 size: 14 residues. Germline CDR1 SGHRS, CDR2 YFSETQ. CDR3 residues: CASRPGQLNEKLFF. The DNA of the CDR3 is TGCGCCAGCAGACCGGGACAGTTAAATGAAAAACTGTTTTTT. Full variable domain (missing parts from reference TRBV5-1 and TRBJ1-4): KAGVTQTPRYLIKTRGQQVTLSCSPISGHRSVSWYQQTPGQGLQFLFEYFSETQRNKGNFPGRFSGRQFSNSRSEMNVSTLELGDSALYLCASRPGQLNEKLFFGSGTQLSVL.

This clonotype was seen at least ten times. This chain joins TRBV4-1 and TRBJ2-1; no definite D call. CDR1 MGHRA and CDR2 YSYEKL come from the germline V gene. The CDR3 has 14 residues. V was clipped by 1 base and J by 8 bases, with 12 bases between them. CDR3 in amino acids: CASSQAGLVHEQFF. The CDR3 coding sequence is TGCGCCAGCAGCCAAGCAGGTCTAGTTCATGAGCAGTTCTTC.

This clonotype was recorded many times. The gene calls are TRBV7-6 and TRBJ2-1; 8 bases align to TRBD2. The CDR3 spans 14 residues. V gave up 8 bases and J gave up 7 bases; unmatched junction bases: 10. Germline V gene data show CDR1 as SGHVS and CDR2 as FNYEAQ. This CDR3 is CASSPAGGTNEQFF. The CDR3 coding sequence is TGTGCCAGCTCCCCCGCGGGGGGCACGAATGAGCAGTTCTTC.

J is TRBJ2-1 and V is TRBV27; the D gene is possibly TRBD1 (7 bases). Looked up from germline, CDR1 is MNHEY and CDR2 is SMNVEV (reference sequence). CDR3 length: 12 amino acids. CDR3 bases: TGTGCTTCAGGGGGGTCCTACAATGAGCAGTTCTTC. Its protein product is CASGGSYNEQFF.

This clonotype was seen only a few times. V gene TRBV7-2 combines with J gene TRBJ2-3; no firm D call. Trimming stripped 5 bases from V and 6 bases from J, with 12 bases between. Germline CDR1 is SGHTA and CDR2 is FQGNSA. CDR3 length: 13 amino acids. The CDR3 nucleotides read TGTGCCAGCAGCATCAGACTTGACGATACGCAGTATTTT. Amino acid sequence: CASSIRLDDTQYF.

In this sample, this clonotype turned up a few times. J is TRBJ1-6 and V is TRBV7-2; TRBD1 matches 10 bases. This CDR3 is 15 amino acids long. The V segment lost 6 bases and the J segment 13 bases; nucleotides outside the gene matches: 12. Looked up from germline, CDR1 is SGHTA and CDR2 is FQGNSA. The chain's CDR3 is CASRLGGQGISPLHF. The CDR3 DNA follows: TGTGCCAGCAGACTGGGGGGACAGGGGATATCGCCCCTCCACTTT.

As to this clonotype: Just one base apart from a much larger clone, this may be a read error. V usage is TRBV10-3 and J usage is TRBJ1-2; D call uncertain. This CDR3 has 13 residues. Germline lookup yields CDR1 ENHRY and CDR2 SYGVKD. CDR3 in DNA: TGTGCCATCAGTGAAACCGGTGACTATGGCTTCACCTTC. It yields the protein CAISETGDYGFTF.

This clonotype was counted between two and nine times. The chain links TRBV11-2 to TRBJ2-7; D gene uncertain. CDR3 length: 13 amino acids. The V gene lost 3 bases and the J gene lost 2 bases, with 8 bases spanning the gap. CDR1 and CDR2 (germline): SGHAT, FQNNGV. The CDR3 bases are TGTGCCAGCAGCTTTTCCGGGCCCTACGAGCAGTACTTC. Its protein product is CASSFSGPYEQYF.

The rearrangement uses TRBV12-3 or TRBV12-4 and TRBJ1-6; D gene ambiguous. V was pared by 4 bases and J by 7 bases, with 14 bases between. This CDR3 comprises 15 residues. CDR3 bases: TGTGCCAGCAGTTCATCCGGGTCAATAAATTCACCCCTCCACTTT. Encoded protein: CASSSSGSINSPLHF.

This clonotype was counted at least ten times. The CDR3 loop is CASSIPTADPNTGELFF. In nucleotides, the CDR3 is TGTGCCAGTAGTATACCGACAGCTGACCCGAACACCGGGGAGCTGTTTTTT. The genes are TRBV19 and TRBJ2-2, with D perhaps matching TRBD1 (5 bases). Germline loops: CDR1 LNHDA, CDR2 SQIVND (reference sequence). This CDR3 has 17 amino acids. The V gene lost 2 bases and the J gene lost 0 bases, with 13 bases spanning the gap.